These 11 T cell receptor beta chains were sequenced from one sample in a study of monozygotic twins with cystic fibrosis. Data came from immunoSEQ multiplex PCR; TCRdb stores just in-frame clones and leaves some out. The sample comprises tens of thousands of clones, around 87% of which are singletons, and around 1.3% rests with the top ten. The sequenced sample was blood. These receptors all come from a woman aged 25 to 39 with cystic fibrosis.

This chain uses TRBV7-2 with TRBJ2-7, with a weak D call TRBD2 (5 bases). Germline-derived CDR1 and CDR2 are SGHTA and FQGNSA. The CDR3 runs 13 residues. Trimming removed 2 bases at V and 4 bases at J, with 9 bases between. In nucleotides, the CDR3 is TGTGCCAGCAGCTTAACGGGGAAATACGAGCAGTACTTC. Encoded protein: CASSLTGKYEQYF.

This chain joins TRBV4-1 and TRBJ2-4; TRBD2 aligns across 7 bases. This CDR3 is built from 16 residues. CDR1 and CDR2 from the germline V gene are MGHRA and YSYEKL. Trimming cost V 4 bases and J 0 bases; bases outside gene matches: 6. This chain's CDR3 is CASSRLAPEAKNIQYF. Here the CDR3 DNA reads TGCGCCAGCAGCCGACTAGCCCCAGAAGCCAAAAACATTCAGTACTTC.

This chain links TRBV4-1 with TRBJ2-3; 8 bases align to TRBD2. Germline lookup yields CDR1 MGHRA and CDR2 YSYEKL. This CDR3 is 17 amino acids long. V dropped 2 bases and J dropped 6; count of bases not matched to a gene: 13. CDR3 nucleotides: TGCGCCAGCAGCCAAAGAACAGTCACGGGGGGGCTTGATACGCAGTATTTT. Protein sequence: CASSQRTVTGGLDTQYF.

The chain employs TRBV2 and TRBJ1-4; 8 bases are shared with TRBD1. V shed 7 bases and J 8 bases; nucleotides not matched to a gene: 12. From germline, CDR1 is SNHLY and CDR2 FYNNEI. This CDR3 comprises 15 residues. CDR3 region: CASTGIQGGGEKLFF. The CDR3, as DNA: TGTGCCAGCACCGGAATACAGGGGGGAGGCGAAAAACTGTTTTTT.

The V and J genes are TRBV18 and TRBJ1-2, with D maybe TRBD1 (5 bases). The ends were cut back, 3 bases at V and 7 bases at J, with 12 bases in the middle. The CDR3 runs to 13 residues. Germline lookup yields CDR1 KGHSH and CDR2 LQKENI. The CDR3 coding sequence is TGTGCCAGCTCACCCCAGGGATTGAGTGGCTACACCTTC. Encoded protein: CASSPQGLSGYTF.

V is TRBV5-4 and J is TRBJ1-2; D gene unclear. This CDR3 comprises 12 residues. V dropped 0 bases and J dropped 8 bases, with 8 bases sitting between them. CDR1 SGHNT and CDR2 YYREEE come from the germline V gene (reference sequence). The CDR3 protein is CASSLDSAGYTF. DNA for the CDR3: TGTGCCAGCAGCTTGGACTCTGCCGGCTACACCTTC.

The CDR3 is CASSNIAGDGTQYF. CDR3 nucleotide sequence: TGTGCCAGCAGCAACATAGCGGGGGACGGGACCCAGTACTTC. The chain is built from TRBV6-1 and TRBJ2-5; 9 bases map to TRBD2. With 6 bases clipped from V and 7 bases from J, the junction kept 9 bases outside the gene matches. There are 14 residues in the CDR3. Germline loops: CDR1 MNHNS, CDR2 SASEGT.

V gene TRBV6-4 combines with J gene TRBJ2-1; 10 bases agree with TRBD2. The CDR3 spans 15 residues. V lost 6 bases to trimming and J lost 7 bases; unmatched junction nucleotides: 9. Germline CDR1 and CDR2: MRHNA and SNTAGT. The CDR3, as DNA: TGTGCCAGCAGGCCTCATAGCGGGGGGCAAAATGAGCAGTTCTTC. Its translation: CASRPHSGGQNEQFF.

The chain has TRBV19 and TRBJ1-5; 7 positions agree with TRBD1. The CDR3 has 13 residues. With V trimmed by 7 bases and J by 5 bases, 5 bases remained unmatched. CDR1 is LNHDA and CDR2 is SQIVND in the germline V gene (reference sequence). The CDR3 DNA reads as TGTGCCAGTACCGGGACAGCCGATCAGCCCCAGCATTTT. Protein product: CASTGTADQPQHF.

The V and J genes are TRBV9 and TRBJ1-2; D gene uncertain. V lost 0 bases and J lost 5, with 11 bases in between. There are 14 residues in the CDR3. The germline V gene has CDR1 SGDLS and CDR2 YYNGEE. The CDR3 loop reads CASSVGTAKYGYTF. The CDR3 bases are TGTGCCAGCAGCGTAGGGACGGCGAAATATGGCTACACCTTC.

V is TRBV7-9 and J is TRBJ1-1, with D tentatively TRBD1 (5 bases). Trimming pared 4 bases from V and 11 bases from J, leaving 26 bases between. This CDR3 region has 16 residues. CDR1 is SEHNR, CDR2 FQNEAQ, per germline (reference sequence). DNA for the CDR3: TGTGCCAGCAGCTCTTCGGGACTTGAAGCAGGAATAGGGGCTTTCTTT. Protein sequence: CASSSSGLEAGIGAFF.